This section outlines one T cell receptor (beta chain) sequence together with its context. What it binds is unknown. The entry originates in a study of blood T cells in healthy people across ages. Study conclusions and caveats: Getting older went along with TCR beta diversity per million T cells dropping roughly linearly.

For the second PCR, which ran for about 6 to 11 cycles, a sample-barcoded 5' primer and a J-beta primer mix were used. Researchers report that each sample yielded at least 3 million CDR3-containing paired-end reads. TCRdb ran MiXCR on the 5' RACE reads and lists one entry per CDR3 protein. The table has hundreds of thousands of distinct CDR3 sequences, around 45% seen once; the top ten hold roughly 31%. The CDR3 loop spans 16 amino acids. No fewer than 6 million PBMCs went into each sample. The chain has TRBV21-1 and TRBJ2-7; whether TRBD2, the table's D call, matches the DNA was not checked. TRBV21-1 has pseudogene status. Sequencing was carried out using blood. The TCR sequence derives from a woman aged 55-75 years in good health. The CDR3 protein is CASPGLAGAFDYEQYF. DNA for the CDR3: TGTGCCAGTCCGGGACTAGCGGGAGCATTTGACTACGAGCAGTACTTC.